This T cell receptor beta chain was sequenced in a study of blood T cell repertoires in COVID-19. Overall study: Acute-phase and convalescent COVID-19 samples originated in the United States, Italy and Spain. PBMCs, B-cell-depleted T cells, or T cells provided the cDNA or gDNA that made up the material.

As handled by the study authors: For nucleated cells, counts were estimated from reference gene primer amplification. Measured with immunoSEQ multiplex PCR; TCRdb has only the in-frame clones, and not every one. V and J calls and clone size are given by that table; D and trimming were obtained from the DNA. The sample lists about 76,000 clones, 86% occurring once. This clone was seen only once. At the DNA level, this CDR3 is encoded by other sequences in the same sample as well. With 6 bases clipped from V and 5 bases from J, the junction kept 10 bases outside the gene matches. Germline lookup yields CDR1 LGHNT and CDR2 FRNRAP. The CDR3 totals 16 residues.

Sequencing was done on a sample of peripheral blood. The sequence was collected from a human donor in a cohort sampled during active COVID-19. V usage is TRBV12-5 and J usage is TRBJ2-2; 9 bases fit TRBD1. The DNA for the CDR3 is TGTGCTAGTGGCCAGATGACAGGGGGTTGGACCGGGGAGCTGTTTTTT. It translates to CASGQMTGGWTGELFF.